This T cell receptor beta chain was found in a study of blood T cell repertoires in COVID-19. Overall study: Sample material is recorded as cDNA or gDNA derived from T cells, B-cell-depleted T cells, or PBMCs.

Trimming took 4 bases from V and 4 from J; bases not matched to a gene: 4. Germline V gives CDR1 SGDLS, CDR2 YYNGEE. The CDR3 loop spans 15 amino acids. The sample holds one count of this clone. Individuals aged roughly 18 to 95 years were recruited from fewer than 25 US areas. Data came from immunoSEQ multiplex PCR; TCRdb stores just in-frame clones and leaves some out. The sample includes roughly 180,000 clones, 70% to 80% of them seen just once. The TCR originated in a man aged 60-69 years who had been exposed to COVID-19. The sequencing input was PBMCs or T cells enriched from blood (not recorded which). J is TRBJ2-2 and V is TRBV9; 10 bases fit TRBD2. In nucleotides, the CDR3 is TGTGCCAGCAGCTATATAGCGGGAGGCACCGGGGAGCTGTTTTTT. This translates into CASSYIAGGTGELFF.